This T cell receptor beta chain was obtained from a study of T cells after yellow fever vaccination. The CDR3 runs 18 residues. From germline, CDR1 is SGHVS and CDR2 FNYEAQ. V shed 5 bases, J shed 0 bases, and the junction held 14 bases outside the gene matches. Study conclusions and caveats: Most clones from primary vaccination were detected again post-booster (about 95% CD4, 88% CD8). A small proportion of clonotypes was detected in both the CD4 and CD8 compartments. Weaker overall, the secondary response nonetheless peaked faster (day 5 versus 15). There was a possibility that FACS-sorted repertoires contained abundant clonotypes contaminating from the bulk population.

In TCRdb, the 5' RACE reads were re-called with MiXCR into one record per CDR3 protein. The sample includes 55,000 to 70,000 distinct CDR3 sequences, approximately 7% seen only once; the top ten take about 39%. This clonotype was seen repeatedly, ten times or more. The antigen remains undetermined. Material: CD8+ T cells sorted from PBMCs, obtained about 41 days after the first yellow fever vaccination. The chain links TRBV7-6 to TRBJ2-3; 7 bases are a match to TRBD2. The TCR originated in a man between 18 and 29 years old who received the YFV17D yellow fever vaccine. The CDR3, as DNA: TGTGCCAGCAGCCTGGACCCCGGAGCGGGGAAGAGCACAGATACGCAGTATTTT. Encoded protein: CASSLDPGAGKSTDTQYF.